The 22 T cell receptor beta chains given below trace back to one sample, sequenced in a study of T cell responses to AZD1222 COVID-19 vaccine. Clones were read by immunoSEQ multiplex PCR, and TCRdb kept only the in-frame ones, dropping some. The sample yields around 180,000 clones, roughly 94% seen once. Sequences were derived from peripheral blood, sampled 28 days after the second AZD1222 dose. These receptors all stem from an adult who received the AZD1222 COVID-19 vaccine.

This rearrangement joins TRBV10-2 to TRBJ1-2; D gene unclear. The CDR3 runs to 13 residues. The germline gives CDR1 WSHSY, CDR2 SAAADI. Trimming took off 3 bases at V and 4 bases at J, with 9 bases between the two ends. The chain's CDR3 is CASSDGQLYGYTF. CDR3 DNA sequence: TGCGCCAGCAGTGACGGGCAGCTCTATGGCTACACCTTC.

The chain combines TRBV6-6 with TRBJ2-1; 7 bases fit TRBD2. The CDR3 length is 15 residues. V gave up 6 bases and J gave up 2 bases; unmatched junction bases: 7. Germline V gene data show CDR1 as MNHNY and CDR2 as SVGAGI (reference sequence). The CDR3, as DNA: TGTGCCAGCAGCACCGGGGGGAGGGCCTACAATGAGCAGTTCTTC. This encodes CASSTGGRAYNEQFF.

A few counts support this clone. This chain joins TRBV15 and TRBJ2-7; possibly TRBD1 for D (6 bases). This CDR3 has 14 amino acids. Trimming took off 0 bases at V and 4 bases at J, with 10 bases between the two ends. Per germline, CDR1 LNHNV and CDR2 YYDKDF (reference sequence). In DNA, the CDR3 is TGTGCCACCAGCAGAGACCGGGACATATACGAGCAGTACTTC. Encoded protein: CATSRDRDIYEQYF.

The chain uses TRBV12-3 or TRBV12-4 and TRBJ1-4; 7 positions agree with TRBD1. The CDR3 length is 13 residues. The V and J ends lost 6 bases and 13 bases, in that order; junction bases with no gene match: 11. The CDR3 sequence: CASRRDRHTRLFF. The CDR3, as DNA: TGTGCCAGCAGGCGGGACAGACACACCCGACTGTTTTTT.

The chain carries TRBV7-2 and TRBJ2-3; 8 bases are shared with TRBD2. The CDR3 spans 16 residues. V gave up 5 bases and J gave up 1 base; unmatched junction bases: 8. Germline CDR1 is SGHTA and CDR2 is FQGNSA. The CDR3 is CASSHLDGGGTDTQYF. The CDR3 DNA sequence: TGTGCCAGCAGCCACCTAGACGGGGGGGGCACAGATACGCAGTATTTT.

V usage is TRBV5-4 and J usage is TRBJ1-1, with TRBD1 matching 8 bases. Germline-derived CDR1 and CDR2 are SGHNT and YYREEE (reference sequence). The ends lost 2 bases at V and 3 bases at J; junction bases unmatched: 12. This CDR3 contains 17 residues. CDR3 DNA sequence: TGTGCCAGCAGCTTCTTGCGGGACAGGATCTCGTACACTGAAGCTTTCTTT. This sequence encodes CASSFLRDRISYTEAFF. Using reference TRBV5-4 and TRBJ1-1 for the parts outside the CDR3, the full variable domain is ETGVTQSPTHLIKTRGQQVTLRCSSQSGHNTVSWYQQALGQGPQFIFQYYREEENGRGNFPPRFSGLQFPNYSSELNVNALELDDSALYLCASSFLRDRISYTEAFFGQGTRLTVV.

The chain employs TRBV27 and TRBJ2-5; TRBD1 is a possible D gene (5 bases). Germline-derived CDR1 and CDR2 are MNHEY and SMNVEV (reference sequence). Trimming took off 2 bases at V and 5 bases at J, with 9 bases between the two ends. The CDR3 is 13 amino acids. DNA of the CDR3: TGTGCCAGCAGTTTAGGACCAGGGGAGACCCAGTACTTC. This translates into CASSLGPGETQYF.

This CDR3 reads CASRKGTSGNTIYF. In DNA form, the CDR3 reads TGTGCCAGCAGAAAGGGAACCTCTGGAAACACCATATATTTT. The V and J genes are TRBV7-9 and TRBJ1-3; D call uncertain. With 6 bases removed from V and 0 bases from J, the gap between germline ends came to 9 bases. There are 14 residues in the CDR3. Germline values: CDR1 SEHNR, CDR2 FQNEAQ (reference sequence).

CDR3 residues: CAWSPSTSGIDGEQFF. The CDR3 DNA reads TGTGCCTGGAGCCCCTCGACTAGCGGGATCGACGGTGAGCAGTTCTTC. This sequence joins TRBV30 and TRBJ2-1, with 11 bases identical to TRBD2. There are 16 residues in the CDR3. CDR1 GTSNPN and CDR2 SVGIG come from the germline V gene (reference sequence). Trimming removed 3 bases from V and 9 bases from J; junction bases left unmatched: 13.

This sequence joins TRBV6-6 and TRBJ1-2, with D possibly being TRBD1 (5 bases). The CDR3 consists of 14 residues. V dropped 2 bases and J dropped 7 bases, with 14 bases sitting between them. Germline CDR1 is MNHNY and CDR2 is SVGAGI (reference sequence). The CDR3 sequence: CASSYDRQGPGYTF. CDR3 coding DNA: TGTGCCAGCAGTTACGATCGGCAGGGCCCTGGCTACACCTTC.

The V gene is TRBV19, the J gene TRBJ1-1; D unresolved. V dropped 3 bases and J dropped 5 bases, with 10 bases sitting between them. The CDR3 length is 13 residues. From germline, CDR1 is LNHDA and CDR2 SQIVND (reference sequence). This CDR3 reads CASSIMGSTEAFF. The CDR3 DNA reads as TGTGCCAGTAGTATCATGGGGAGTACTGAAGCTTTCTTT. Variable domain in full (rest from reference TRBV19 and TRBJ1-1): DGGITQSPKYLFRKEGQNVTLSCEQNLNHDAMYWYRQDPGQGLRLIYYSQIVNDFQKGDIAEGYSVSREKKESFPLTVTSAQKNPTAFYLCASSIMGSTEAFFGQGTRLTVV.

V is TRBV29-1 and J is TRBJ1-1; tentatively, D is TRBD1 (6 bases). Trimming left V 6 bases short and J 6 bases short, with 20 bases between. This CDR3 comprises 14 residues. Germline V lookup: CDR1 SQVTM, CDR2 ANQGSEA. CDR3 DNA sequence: TGCAGCGTGTGCGGCTTCAGTAGGGGGTCTGAAGCTTTCTTT. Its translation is CSVCGFSRGSEAFF.

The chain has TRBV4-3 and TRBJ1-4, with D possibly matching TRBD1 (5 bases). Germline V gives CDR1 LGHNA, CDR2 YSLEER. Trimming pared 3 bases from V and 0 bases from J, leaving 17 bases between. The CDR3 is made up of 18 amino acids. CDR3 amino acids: CASSQGRASGATNEKLFF. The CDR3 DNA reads TGCGCCAGCAGCCAGGGCAGGGCGTCTGGTGCAACTAATGAAAAACTGTTTTTT.

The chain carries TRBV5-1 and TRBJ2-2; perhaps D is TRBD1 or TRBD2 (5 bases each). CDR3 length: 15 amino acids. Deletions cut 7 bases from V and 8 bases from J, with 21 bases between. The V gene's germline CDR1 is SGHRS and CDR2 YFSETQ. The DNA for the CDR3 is TGCGCCAGCCGAACCGGGACCCACGTCCCGGGGGAGCTGTTTTTT. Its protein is CASRTGTHVPGELFF.

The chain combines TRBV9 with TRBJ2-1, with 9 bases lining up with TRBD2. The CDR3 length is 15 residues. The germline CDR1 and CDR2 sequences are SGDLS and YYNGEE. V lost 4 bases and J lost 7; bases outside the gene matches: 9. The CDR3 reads CASSRTGLAGNEQFF. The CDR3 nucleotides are TGTGCCAGCAGCCGAACGGGACTAGCAGGGAATGAGCAGTTCTTC.

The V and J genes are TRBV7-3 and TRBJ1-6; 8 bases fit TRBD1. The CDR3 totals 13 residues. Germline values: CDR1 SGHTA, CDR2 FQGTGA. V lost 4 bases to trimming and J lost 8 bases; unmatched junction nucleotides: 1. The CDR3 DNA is TGTGCCAGCAGCTCGACAGGGGATTCACCCCTCCACTTT. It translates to CASSSTGDSPLHF.

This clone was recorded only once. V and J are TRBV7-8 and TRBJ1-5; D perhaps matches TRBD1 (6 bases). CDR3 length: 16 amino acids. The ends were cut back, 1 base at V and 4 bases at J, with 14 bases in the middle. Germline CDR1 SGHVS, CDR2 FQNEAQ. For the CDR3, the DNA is TGTGCCAGCAGCTTAGAGCCAGGGGTTGGGAATCAGCCCCAGCATTTT. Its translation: CASSLEPGVGNQPQHF.

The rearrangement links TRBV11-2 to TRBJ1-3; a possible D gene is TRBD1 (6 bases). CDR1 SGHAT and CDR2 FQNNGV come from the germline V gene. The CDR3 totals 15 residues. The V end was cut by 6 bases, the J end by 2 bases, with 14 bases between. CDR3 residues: CASRPQGWTGNTIYF. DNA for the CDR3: TGTGCCAGCAGACCACAGGGTTGGACTGGAAACACCATATATTTT. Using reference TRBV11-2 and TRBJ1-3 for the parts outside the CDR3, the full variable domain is EAGVAQSPRYKIIEKRQSVAFWCNPISGHATLYWYQQILGQGPKLLIQFQNNGVVDDSQLPKDRFSAERLKGVDSTLKIQPAKLEDSAVYLCASRPQGWTGNTIYFGEGSWLTVV.

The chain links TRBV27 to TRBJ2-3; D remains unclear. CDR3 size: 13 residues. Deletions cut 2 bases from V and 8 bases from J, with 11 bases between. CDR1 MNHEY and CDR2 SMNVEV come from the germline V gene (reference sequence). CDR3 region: CASSLGPEGTQYF. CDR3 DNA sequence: TGTGCCAGCAGTTTAGGCCCCGAAGGTACGCAGTATTTT.

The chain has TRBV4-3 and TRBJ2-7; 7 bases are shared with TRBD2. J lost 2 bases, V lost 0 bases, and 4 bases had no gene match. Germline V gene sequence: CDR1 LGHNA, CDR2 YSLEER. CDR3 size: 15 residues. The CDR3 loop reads CASSQDMGGAYEQYF. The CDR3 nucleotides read TGCGCCAGCAGCCAAGATATGGGGGGGGCCTACGAGCAGTACTTC.

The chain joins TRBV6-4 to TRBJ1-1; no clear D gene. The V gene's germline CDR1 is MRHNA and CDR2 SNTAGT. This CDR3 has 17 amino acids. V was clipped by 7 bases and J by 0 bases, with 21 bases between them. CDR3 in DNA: TGTGCCAGCATAGCGATCCCCGTAAGAAACTTGAACACTGAAGCTTTCTTT. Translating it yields CASIAIPVRNLNTEAFF.

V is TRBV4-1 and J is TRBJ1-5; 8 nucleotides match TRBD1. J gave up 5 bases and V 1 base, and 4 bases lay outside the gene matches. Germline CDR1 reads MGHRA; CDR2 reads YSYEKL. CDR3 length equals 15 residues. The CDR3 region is CASSQAGTGYQPQHF. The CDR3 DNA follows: TGCGCCAGCAGCCAAGCCGGGACAGGATATCAGCCCCAGCATTTT.